This TCR beta chain was identified in a study of cytomegalovirus exposure and HLA in healthy donors. Regarding the study as a whole: In a later analysis, most CMV-associated TCR beta chains appeared HLA-restricted. A later analysis found common viral pathogens apparently linked to several of the most significant clusters.

The PCR employed 60 Vbeta primers together with 13 Jbeta primers. The assay was immunoSEQ multiplex PCR, and TCRdb's table has in-frame clones only and misses some. The specimen's table records some 130,000 clones. This CDR3 spans 14 amino acids. The germline V gene has CDR1 KGHSH and CDR2 LQKENI. Between the trimmed V and J ends, which lost 2 bases and 3 bases, there was a span of 8 bases. Note on this clone: Its antigen is currently unknown. Other DNA variants within this sample encode the same CDR3.

Donors were nominally healthy when sampled, though unrecorded immune exposures were likely. The chain combines TRBV18 with TRBJ1-5; D is unclear. Sequences were obtained from PBMCs. This clonotype originated in a woman between 40 and 55 years old in good health and CMV-seropositive. The CDR3 nucleotides are TGTGCCAGCTCACCAGGAGCACACAATCAGCCCCAGCATTTT. This translates into CASSPGAHNQPQHF.